This is a list of T cell receptor beta chains from one sample in a study of cytomegalovirus exposure and HLA in healthy donors. Assay used: immunoSEQ multiplex PCR; TCRdb lists only in-frame clones, some missing. This sample carries some 170,000 clones, approximately 80% of them seen once, and the ten largest clones take about 1.3%. The sequenced sample was PBMCs. These receptors all stem from a woman aged 50 to 60 in good health and CMV-seronegative. The CDR3 runs from the conserved cysteine through the conserved F or W. D genes are given only for firm matches. The size field is filled for only some rows; it gives once, few, many or a size class.

TRBJ2-1 | TRBV7-8 | - | 15 | - | TGTGCCAGCAGCGCAGGGCCTAGCGCCTACAATGAGCAGTTCTTC | CASSAGPSAYNEQFF
TRBJ2-5 | TRBV5-8 | few | 15 | - | TGTGCCAGCAGCCTCAAGACAGCGTACCAAGAGACCCAGTACTTC | CASSLKTAYQETQYF
TRBJ2-2 | TRBV15 | - | 16 | TRBD2 | TGTGCCACCAGCATAGTAGCGGGGGGGCCCAACGGGGAGCTGTTTTTT | CATSIVAGGPNGELFF
TRBJ1-1 | TRBV18 | - | 14 | - | TGTGCCAGCTCACCGACAGTCTTGAACACTGAAGCTTTCTTT | CASSPTVLNTEAFF
TRBJ2-3 | TRBV5-5 | - | 14 | - | TGTGCCAGCAGCGGGACTTTAGTCGCAGATACGCAGTATTTT | CASSGTLVADTQYF
TRBJ2-1 | TRBV2 | - | 14 | TRBD1 | TGTGCCAGCAGTGGGGGACAGTATGGGAATGAGCAGTTCTTC | CASSGGQYGNEQFF
TRBJ2-7 | TRBV7-7 | - | 15 | TRBD1 | TGTGCCAGCAGCTTAAGACCGGACAGGGGCAACGAGCAGTACTTC | CASSLRPDRGNEQYF
TRBJ2-5 | TRBV5-1 | few | 18 | TRBD2 | TGCGCCAGCAGCTCTGGGACTAGCGGAGGGGGGGGACAAGAGACCCAGTACTTC | CASSSGTSGGGGQETQYF
TRBJ2-5 | TRBV5-1 | - | 15 | - | TGCGCCAGCAGCCTAACCCACCGACTAGTAGAGACCCAGTACTTC | CASSLTHRLVETQYF
TRBJ2-7 | TRBV9 | - | 15 | TRBD2 | TGTGCCAGCAGCGTAGCGCCGGGACTAGCCTACGAGCAGTACTTC | CASSVAPGLAYEQYF
TRBJ1-6 | TRBV9 | - | 16 | - | TGTGCCAGCAGCGTAGGACAAGGGGCCAAAAATTCACCCCTCCACTTT | CASSVGQGAKNSPLHF
TRBJ2-1 | TRBV9 | - | 14 | TRBD2 | TGTGCCAGCAGCGTTTCCAGCGGGGCTGGTGAGCAGTTCTTC | CASSVSSGAGEQFF
TRBJ1-2 | TRBV27 | - | 13 | TRBD1 | TGTGCCAGCAGTTCACAGGGGCAGGATGGCTACACCTTC | CASSSQGQDGYTF
TRBJ1-2 | TRBV27 | - | 14 | TRBD1 | TGTGCCAGCAGTCCAATTGGGACAGGGTATGGCTACACCTTC | CASSPIGTGYGYTF
TRBJ1-5 | TRBV7-9 | - | 14 | - | TGTGCCAGCAGCTTAGGCCAGACAAATCAGCCCCAGCATTTT | CASSLGQTNQPQHF
TRBJ1-4 | TRBV19 | once | 14 | TRBD1 | TGTGCCAGTAGAATCCAGGGGGGCGGTGAAAAACTGTTTTTT | CASRIQGGGEKLFF
TRBJ2-1 | TRBV5-1 | - | 15 | TRBD2 | TGCGCCAGCAGCATTTCACCTAGCGGGGGGTATGAGCAGTTCTTC | CASSISPSGGYEQFF
TRBJ1-2 | TRBV20-1 | - | 9 | - | TGCAGTGCTCTGTATGGCTACACCTTC | CSALYGYTF
TRBJ1-2 | TRBV11-2 | once | 13 | - | TGTGCCAGCAGCTTAGTTTCGGGAGGTGGCTACACCTTC | CASSLVSGGGYTF
TRBJ2-2 | TRBV18 | once | 14 | - | TGTGCCAGCTCACCCTTTAGCGAAGCCGGGGAGCTGTTTTTT | CASSPFSEAGELFF
TRBJ2-2 | TRBV11-2 | few | 17 | - | TGTGCCAGCAGCTTAGGGCTTGGAGGGGGCGGGACCGGGGAGCTGTTTTTT | CASSLGLGGGGTGELFF
TRBJ1-2 | TRBV7-8 | - | 15 | TRBD1 | TGTGCCAGCAGCTTAGAGGGCAGGGGGTTTGAAGGCTACACCTTC | CASSLEGRGFEGYTF
TRBJ1-1 | TRBV5-1 | few | 14 | TRBD1 | TGCGCCAGCACCATGACAGGGGGTTACACTGAAGCTTTCTTT | CASTMTGGYTEAFF
TRBJ2-3 | TRBV28 | few | 13 | TRBD2 | TGTGCCAGCAGTTTAGGGGTTATTAGCGGGCCAGATTTT | CASSLGVISGPDF
TRBJ2-6 | TRBV11-2 | - | 18 | - | TGTGCCAGCAGCTTAAGGGGGTTTGCGCTCGCTGGGGCCAACGTCCTGACTTTC | CASSLRGFALAGANVLTF
TRBJ2-7 | TRBV7-2 | - | 18 | TRBD2 | TGTGCCAGCAGCCCTCCCCTGGGACTAGCGGGGGCGGGCTACGAGCAGTACTTC | CASSPPLGLAGAGYEQYF
TRBJ2-7 | TRBV6-6 | - | 13 | - | TGTGCCAGCACCAGCGGTATGCTCTACGAGCAGTACTTC | CASTSGMLYEQYF
TRBJ2-2 | TRBV19 | - | 20 | TRBD2 | TGTGCCAGTAGTATGGGAGGGATACGGGCACAGAGCCTAAACACCGGGGAGCTGTTTTTT | CASSMGGIRAQSLNTGELFF
TRBJ1-4 | TRBV7-6 | - | 13 | TRBD1 | TGTGCCAGCAGCACTGACAGGGACGAAAAACTGTTTTTT | CASSTDRDEKLFF
TRBJ2-7 | TRBV27 | once | 14 | - | TGTGCCAGCAGTTTATCGGGGCGGCTGGGCGAGCAGTACTTC | CASSLSGRLGEQYF
TRBJ1-1 | TRBV10-3 | - | 13 | - | TGTGCCATCAGTGACTTCCTGAACACTGAAGCTTTCTTT | CAISDFLNTEAFF
TRBJ2-3 | TRBV18 | - | 15 | - | TGTGCCAGCTCAACCGGACTACGTGGCACAGATACGCAGTATTTT | CASSTGLRGTDTQYF